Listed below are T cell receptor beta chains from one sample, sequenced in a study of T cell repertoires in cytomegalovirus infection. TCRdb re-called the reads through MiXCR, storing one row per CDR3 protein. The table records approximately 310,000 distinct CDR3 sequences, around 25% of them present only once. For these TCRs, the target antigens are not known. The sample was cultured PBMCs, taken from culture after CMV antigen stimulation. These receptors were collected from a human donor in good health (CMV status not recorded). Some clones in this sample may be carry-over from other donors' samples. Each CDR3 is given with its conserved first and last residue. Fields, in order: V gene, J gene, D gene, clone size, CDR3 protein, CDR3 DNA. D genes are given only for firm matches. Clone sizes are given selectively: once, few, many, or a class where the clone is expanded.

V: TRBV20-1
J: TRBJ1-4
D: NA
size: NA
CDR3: CSARVRETNEKLFF
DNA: TGCAGTGCTAGAGTGAGAGAAACTAATGAAAAACTGTTTTTT

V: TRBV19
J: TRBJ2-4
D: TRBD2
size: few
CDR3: CASSIPSGLAGGPGKNIQYF
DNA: TGTGCCAGTAGTATCCCCTCGGGACTAGCGGGAGGGCCCGGCAAAAACATTCAGTACTTC

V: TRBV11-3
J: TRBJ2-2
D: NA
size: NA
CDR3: CASVEAVPTGELFF
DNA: TGTGCCAGCGTCGAAGCAGTTCCCACCGGGGAGCTGTTTTTT

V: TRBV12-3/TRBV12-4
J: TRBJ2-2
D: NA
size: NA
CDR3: CASSPGTQVGELFF
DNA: TGTGCCAGCAGCCCCGGGACCCAGGTTGGGGAGCTGTTTTTT

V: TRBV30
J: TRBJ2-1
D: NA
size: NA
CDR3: CAWSAVRMGSSYNEQFF
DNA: TGTGCCTGGAGTGCCGTCCGGATGGGTAGCTCCTACAATGAGCAGTTCTTC

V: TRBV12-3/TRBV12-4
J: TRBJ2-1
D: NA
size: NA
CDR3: CASSLAEAPNEQFF
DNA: TGTGCCAGCAGTTTGGCGGAAGCCCCCAATGAGCAGTTCTTC

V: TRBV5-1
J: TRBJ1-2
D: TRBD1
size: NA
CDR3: CASSFRTGEEDGYTF
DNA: TGCGCCAGCAGCTTTCGGACAGGGGAAGAAGATGGCTACACCTTC

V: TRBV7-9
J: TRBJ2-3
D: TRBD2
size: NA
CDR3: CASSSRGTSGRGDTQYF
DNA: TGTGCCAGCAGCTCTAGGGGGACTAGCGGGAGAGGAGATACGCAGTATTTT

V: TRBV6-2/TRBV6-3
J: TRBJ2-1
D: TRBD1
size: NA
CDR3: CASSFSDRVYNEQFF
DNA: TGTGCCAGCAGTTTCTCGGACAGGGTTTACAATGAGCAGTTCTTC

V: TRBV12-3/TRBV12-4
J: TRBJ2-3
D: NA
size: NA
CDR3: CASSPLQGERSDTQYF
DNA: TGTGCCAGCAGTCCCTTGCAGGGTGAACGGTCGGATACGCAGTATTTT

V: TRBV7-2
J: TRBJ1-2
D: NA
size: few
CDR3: CASSSGREQGGGYTF
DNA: TGTGCCAGCAGCTCCGGAAGGGAGCAGGGTGGAGGCTACACCTTC

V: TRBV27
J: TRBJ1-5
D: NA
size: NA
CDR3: CASHETASGQPQHF
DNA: TGTGCCAGCCACGAGACGGCGTCAGGTCAGCCCCAGCATTTT

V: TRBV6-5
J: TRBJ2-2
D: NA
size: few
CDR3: CASSYGPAPGELFF
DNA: TGTGCCAGCAGTTACGGTCCAGCCCCCGGGGAGCTGTTTTTT

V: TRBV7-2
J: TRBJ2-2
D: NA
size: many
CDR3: CASSPTQGLGGLFF
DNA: TGTGCCAGCAGCCCCACACAGGGACTCGGCGGGCTGTTTTTT

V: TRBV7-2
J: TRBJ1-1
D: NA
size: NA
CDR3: CASSSSAGTEAFF
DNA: TGTGCCAGCAGCTCCAGTGCCGGCACTGAAGCTTTCTTT

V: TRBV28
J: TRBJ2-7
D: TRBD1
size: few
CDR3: CASSFGTATYEQYF
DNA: TGTGCCAGCAGTTTCGGGACAGCCACCTACGAGCAGTACTTC

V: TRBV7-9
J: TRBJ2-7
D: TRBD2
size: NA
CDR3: CASSLHLAGGYAYEQYF
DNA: TGTGCCAGCAGCTTACACCTAGCGGGAGGGTACGCCTACGAGCAGTACTTC

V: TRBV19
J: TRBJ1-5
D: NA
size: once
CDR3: CASSMRAGLNQPQHF
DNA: TGTGCCAGTAGTATGAGAGCGGGGCTCAATCAGCCCCAGCATTTT

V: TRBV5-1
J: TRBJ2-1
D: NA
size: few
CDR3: CASSLGTFTYNEQFF
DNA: TGCGCCAGCAGCTTGGGAACTTTTACCTACAATGAGCAGTTCTTC

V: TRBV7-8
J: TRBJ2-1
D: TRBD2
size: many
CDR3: CASSLAGRGLLAGGSYNEQFF
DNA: TGTGCCAGCAGCTTAGCCGGCCGGGGTCTTCTAGCGGGAGGATCCTACAATGAGCAGTTCTTC

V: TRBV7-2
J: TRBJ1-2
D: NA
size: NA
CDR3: CASSWDRDTANYGYTF
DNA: TGTGCCAGCAGCTGGGACCGGGACACAGCTAACTATGGCTACACCTTC

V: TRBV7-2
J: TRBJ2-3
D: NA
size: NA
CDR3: CASSLAPTDTQYF
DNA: TGTGCCAGCAGCTTAGCGCCCACAGATACGCAGTATTTT

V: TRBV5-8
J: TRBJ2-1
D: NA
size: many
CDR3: CASSSERRMRYNEQFF
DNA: TGTGCCAGCAGCTCGGAGAGGCGGATGCGGTACAATGAGCAGTTCTTC

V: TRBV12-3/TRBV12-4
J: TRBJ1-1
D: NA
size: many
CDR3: CASTPLVESEAFF
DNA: TGTGCCAGCACCCCGTTGGTAGAGTCTGAAGCTTTCTTT